This T cell receptor (beta chain) is from a study of technical replicates of blood from four donors. The method was immunoSEQ multiplex PCR; TCRdb's version includes in-frame clones alone and lacks a portion of them. The sample holds about 63,000 clones, 85% to 90% seen once. Trimming stripped 4 bases from V and 4 bases from J, with 17 bases between. The CDR3 runs 16 residues. Germline V gives CDR1 SGHRS, CDR2 YFSETQ. The table lists this clone with a count of one. The sequence was collected from a human donor in good health. Some clones in this sample may be carry-over from other donors' samples. The sample taken for sequencing was PBMCs. The chain recombines TRBV5-1 with TRBJ2-2, with a possible D match to TRBD2 (5 bases). CDR3 bases: TGCGCCAGCAGCGGTGGGCTTTTAGAGGGCACCGGGGAGCTGTTTTTT. Its protein is CASSGGLLEGTGELFF.